These 31 T cell receptor beta chains were all obtained from the same sample, sequenced in a study of Graves' ophthalmopathy and Graves' hyperthyroidism. RNA transcripts provided the template for amplifying TCR beta CDR3 regions. The workflow started with a first-round RT-PCR run with HTBI primers and then moved on to a second-round multiplex PCR. TCRdb re-analysed the multiplex PCR reads in MiXCR, keeping a single row per CDR3 protein. Among approximately 330,000 distinct CDR3 sequences listed, around a sixth were seen once. The sequencing input was peripheral blood. These receptors all stem from an adult man with Graves' ophthalmopathy.

In its sample, this clonotype was seen many times. The chain couples TRBV6-1 to TRBJ1-2, with 9 bases aligning to TRBD1. V trimming: 4 bases; J trimming: 6 bases; junction bases outside the gene matches: 0. Looked up from germline, CDR1 is MNHNS and CDR2 is SASEGT. The CDR3 covers 12 residues. The CDR3: CASSGDRDGYTF. The DNA for the CDR3 is TGTGCCAGCAGTGGGGACAGGGATGGCTACACCTTC.

V usage is TRBV19 and J usage is TRBJ1-5; unclear D gene. V lost 6 bases, J lost 0 bases, and 9 bases lay in between. The CDR3 covers 14 residues. Germline CDR1 reads LNHDA; CDR2 reads SQIVND (reference sequence). Written as DNA, the CDR3 is TGTGCCAGTAGGTACGGTGATAGCAATCAGCCCCAGCATTTT. Protein product: CASRYGDSNQPQHF.

The chain joins TRBV7-2 to TRBJ2-5, with no clear D. V lost 7 bases and J lost 4, with 7 bases in between. CDR1 is SGHTA and CDR2 is FQGNSA in the germline V gene. The CDR3 extends over 11 amino acids. The CDR3 spells CASTSLETQYF. The CDR3 DNA reads TGTGCCAGCACCAGTTTAGAGACCCAGTACTTC.

This clonotype was seen repeatedly, ten times or more. This sequence joins TRBV11-2 and TRBJ2-7, with a weak D call TRBD1 (6 bases). The ends were cut back, 5 bases at V and 4 bases at J, with 21 bases in the middle. Germline V gene lookup returns CDR1 SGHAT and CDR2 FQNNGV. The CDR3 spans 16 residues. As DNA, the CDR3 is TGTGCCAGCAGCCGGACGGGACAACTCCCGGGGTACGAGCAGTACTTC. Protein: CASSRTGQLPGYEQYF. The entire variable domain, with the rest obtained from reference TRBV11-2 and TRBJ2-7, is as follows: EAGVAQSPRYKIIEKRQSVAFWCNPISGHATLYWYQQILGQGPKLLIQFQNNGVVDDSQLPKDRFSAERLKGVDSTLKIQPAKLEDSAVYLCASSRTGQLPGYEQYFGPGTRLTVT.

This clonotype was picked up many times. The chain links TRBV20-1 to TRBJ1-5; D perhaps matches TRBD1 (5 bases). In germline, CDR1 is DFQATT, CDR2 SNEGSKA (reference sequence). CDR3 length: 15 amino acids. V was cut by 6 bases and J by 0 bases, with 15 bases left in between. In nucleotides, the CDR3 is TGCAGTGCCGGGGGGGGACCCTATAGCAATCAGCCCCAGCATTTT. It specifies CSAGGGPYSNQPQHF.

This clonotype was counted at least ten times. The chain is built from TRBV25-1 and TRBJ2-7, with 7 bases fitting TRBD2. Germline V lookup: CDR1 MGHDK, CDR2 SYGVNS. The CDR3 length is 15 residues. Germline trimming cut 4 bases from V and 3 bases from J; bases unmatched to any gene: 9. The CDR3: CASSVGGTIHYEQYF. DNA of the CDR3: TGTGCCAGCAGTGTCGGCGGGACTATACACTACGAGCAGTACTTC.

This clonotype was observed many times. The chain joins TRBV28 to TRBJ2-7; the D gene is possibly TRBD1 (5 bases). V lost 7 bases, J lost 3 bases, and 10 bases lay in between. The CDR3 has 12 amino acids. Germline V CDR1 and CDR2: MDHEN, SYDVKM. CDR3 loop: CASIDTGYEQYF. CDR3 coding DNA: TGTGCCAGCATCGATACAGGCTACGAGCAGTACTTC.

This chain uses TRBV10-1 with TRBJ1-5; possible D gene TRBD1, 6 bases. The CDR3 covers 14 residues. Per germline, CDR1 WNHNN and CDR2 SYGVQD (reference sequence). V was shortened by 2 bases and J by 3 bases, with 8 bases between the two germline ends. CDR3 sequence: CASSETGHNQPQHF. The CDR3 coding sequence is TGCGCCAGCAGTGAGACAGGGCACAATCAGCCCCAGCATTTT.

This clonotype has ten or more counts. This chain links TRBV6-2 or TRBV6-3 with TRBJ2-5, with D perhaps TRBD1 (6 bases). The CDR3 is 13 residues long. Germline V gene lookup returns CDR1 MNHEY and CDR2 SVGEGT. V gave up 6 bases and J gave up 4 bases, with 12 bases separating them. The CDR3 DNA reads as TGTGCCAGCAGAACAGGGTCCCCAGAGACCCAGTACTTC. Translating it yields CASRTGSPETQYF.

In its sample, this clonotype was seen many times. The V gene is TRBV9, the J gene TRBJ1-3, with a weak D call TRBD1 (5 bases). The CDR3 extends over 16 amino acids. The germline V gene has CDR1 SGDLS and CDR2 YYNGEE. The V end lost 1 base, the J end lost 0 bases, and 11 bases lay between the germline ends. The chain's CDR3 is CASSVNTGHSGNTIYF. The CDR3 DNA reads as TGTGCCAGCAGCGTAAACACAGGCCACTCTGGAAACACCATATATTTT.

This clonotype was seen repeatedly, ten times or more. The chain joins TRBV7-2 to TRBJ1-1; 8 positions match TRBD1. Trimming took 1 base from V and 10 from J; bases not matched to a gene: 5. This CDR3 contains 13 residues. Germline CDR1 SGHTA, CDR2 FQGNSA. CDR3 protein: CASSLVQGAAAFF. CDR3 DNA sequence: TGTGCCAGCAGCTTAGTCCAGGGGGCTGCAGCTTTCTTT.

This clonotype was detected many times. V usage is TRBV7-9 and J usage is TRBJ2-7, with 7 nucleotides matching TRBD2. This CDR3 spans 14 amino acids. The V segment lost 5 bases and the J segment 3 bases; nucleotides outside the gene matches: 7. Germline CDR1 and CDR2: SEHNR and FQNEAQ (reference sequence). DNA of the CDR3: TGTGCCAGCAGCACGGGGCGGGGGAACTACGAGCAGTACTTC. Its translation: CASSTGRGNYEQYF.

This clonotype was seen repeatedly, ten times or more. This chain joins TRBV24-1 and TRBJ1-5, with 9 bases fitting TRBD1. Losses at the gene ends were 4 bases for V and 0 bases for J; bases not matched to a gene: 6. Germline CDR1 is KGHDR and CDR2 is SFDVKD. The length of the CDR3 is 17 residues. CDR3 loop: CATSESGTGFSNQPQHF. The CDR3 nucleotides read TGTGCCACCAGTGAGTCCGGGACAGGGTTTAGCAATCAGCCCCAGCATTTT.

This chain connects TRBV28 to TRBJ2-7, with 7 bases lining up with TRBD2. This CDR3 is 16 amino acids long. Per the germline V gene, CDR1 is MDHEN and CDR2 is SYDVKM. With V trimmed by 0 bases and J by 5 bases, 10 bases remained unmatched. CDR3 DNA sequence: TGTGCCAGCAGTTTATGGGGCGGGAGCGGGGAGGACGAGCAGTACTTC. It is translated as CASSLWGGSGEDEQYF. The full variable domain, its missing parts supplied by reference TRBV28 and TRBJ2-7, is DVKVTQSSRYLVKRTGEKVFLECVQDMDHENMFWYRQDPGLGLRLIYFSYDVKMKEKGDIPEGYSVSREKKERFSLILESASTNQTSMYLCASSLWGGSGEDEQYFGPGTRLTVT.

This chain joins TRBV7-2 and TRBJ1-2, with D hard to call. This CDR3 region has 13 residues. Germline V CDR1 and CDR2: SGHTA, FQGNSA. The germline V and J ends were trimmed by 5 bases and 8 bases, with 15 bases remaining between them. In nucleotides, the CDR3 is TGTGCCAGCAGCCCCGTCGGGGATGGAGGCTACACCTTC. It translates to CASSPVGDGGYTF. Filled out from reference TRBV7-2 and TRBJ1-2, the complete variable domain reads GAGVSQSPSNKVTEKGKDVELRCDPISGHTALYWYRQSLGQGLEFLIYFQGNSAPDKSGLPSDRFSAERTGGSVSTLTIQRTQQEDSAVYLCASSPVGDGGYTFGSGTRLTVV.

This clonotype appeared many times. The chain uses TRBV30 and TRBJ1-3; TRBD1 matches 8 bases. Germline CDR1 GTSNPN, CDR2 SVGIG (reference sequence). The CDR3 covers 13 residues. Losses at the gene ends were 4 bases for V and 2 bases for J; bases not matched to a gene: 1. CDR3 region: CAWKQGAGNTIYF. CDR3 nucleotides: TGTGCCTGGAAACAGGGGGCTGGAAACACCATATATTTT.

The chain recombines TRBV30 with TRBJ1-1; TRBD1 might be the D (6 bases). This CDR3 contains 14 residues. V shed 5 bases and J shed 2 bases, with 15 bases lying between them. CDR1 and CDR2 (germline): GTSNPN, SVGIG (reference sequence). The CDR3: CAWGLRGGNTEAFF. The CDR3 bases are TGTGCCTGGGGCCTTAGAGGGGGAAACACTGAAGCTTTCTTT.

This clonotype has ten or more counts. The gene calls are TRBV6-5 and TRBJ1-1, with a weak D call TRBD1 (5 bases). Germline CDR1 reads MNHEY; CDR2 reads SVGAGI. This CDR3 spans 14 amino acids. V was cut by 7 bases and J by 1 base, with 13 bases left in between. The CDR3 loop is CASINPTGNTEAFF. For the CDR3, the DNA is TGTGCCAGCATTAATCCTACAGGGAACACTGAAGCTTTCTTT.

To note about this clonotype: Mismatch with germline at one junction end may stem from a read error. The chain combines TRBV20-1 with TRBJ2-5; 10 nucleotides agree with TRBD2. Germline CDR1 DFQATT, CDR2 SNEGSKA (reference sequence). This CDR3 comprises 16 residues. CDR3 region: CSATLLAGGYEETQYF. In nucleotides, the CDR3 is TGTAGTGCTACACTATTAGCGGGAGGTTATGAGGAGACCCAGTACTTC.

This clonotype was seen a handful of times. A read error is possible here, since a much larger clone lies one base away. CDR3 coding DNA: TGCGCCAGCAGCTTGGGAGTCATGGCTTATGAAGCTTTCTTT. Amino acid sequence: CASSLGVMAYEAFF. The chain recombines TRBV5-1 with TRBJ1-1; no clear D gene. Germline V gene lookup returns CDR1 SGHRS and CDR2 YFSETQ. This CDR3 spans 14 amino acids. V lost 0 bases and J lost 7, with 13 bases in between. Based on the CDR3 plus reference TRBV5-1 and TRBJ1-1, the full variable domain is KAGVTQTPRYLIKTRGQQVTLSCSPISGHRSVSWYQQTPGQGLQFLFEYFSETQRNKGNFPGRFSGRQFSNSRSEMNVSTLELGDSALYLCASSLGVMAYEAFFGQGTRLTVV.

This clonotype was seen repeatedly, ten times or more. The CDR3 DNA is TGCGCCAGCAGTGGGACACTAGCGGGAGATGACGAGCAGTACTTC. This gives the protein CASSGTLAGDDEQYF. The chain links TRBV10-1 to TRBJ2-7; TRBD2 agrees at 11 bases. Germline-derived CDR1 and CDR2 are WNHNN and SYGVQD (reference sequence). The junction had 7 bases not matched to a gene; V was cut back by 4 bases and J by 5 bases. This CDR3 region has 15 residues.

This clonotype was detected ten times or more. No DNA is shown, since the ends of the CDR3 on it are uncertain; the CDR3 is the one TCRdb lists. The chain couples TRBV6-5 to TRBJ1-5; the table's D call of TRBD1 was not tested on the DNA. Germline assignment: CDR1 MNHEY and CDR2 SVGAGI. The CDR3 length equals 15 residues, ends included. CDR3 sequence reads: CASILGGLSNQPQHF.

There are many counts of this clonotype. The chain combines TRBV6-5 with TRBJ1-5; D is possibly TRBD1 (6 bases). The ends were cut back, 0 bases at V and 7 bases at J, with 10 bases in the middle. In germline, CDR1 is MNHEY, CDR2 SVGAGI. This CDR3 comprises 14 residues. In nucleotides, the CDR3 is TGTGCCAGCAGTTACTCGGGGGGCCGGCAGCCCCAGCATTTT. It is translated as CASSYSGGRQPQHF.

V is TRBV6-1 and J is TRBJ1-2; D possibly corresponds to TRBD1 (5 bases). Trimming left V 4 bases short and J 4 bases short, with 16 bases between. Per the germline V gene, CDR1 is MNHNS and CDR2 is SASEGT. The CDR3 has 15 amino acids. The chain's CDR3 is CASSAARQNSYGYTF. The DNA for the CDR3 is TGTGCCAGCAGTGCGGCCAGACAGAATAGCTATGGCTACACCTTC.

At least ten counts were recorded for this clonotype. V and J are TRBV7-9 and TRBJ2-2; tentatively, D is TRBD1 (6 bases). From germline, CDR1 is SEHNR and CDR2 FQNEAQ (reference sequence). The ends were cut back, 5 bases at V and 4 bases at J, with 11 bases in the middle. The CDR3 runs 14 residues. CDR3 in amino acids: CASSRAGATGELFF. In DNA form, the CDR3 reads TGTGCCAGCAGCCGAGCAGGGGCCACCGGGGAGCTGTTTTTT.

The sample holds many counts of this clonotype. The chain links TRBV2 to TRBJ1-6, with D possibly matching TRBD1 (6 bases). The CDR3 contains 15 residues. Trimming left V 3 bases short and J 4 bases short, with 10 bases between. Germline CDR1 is SNHLY and CDR2 is FYNNEI. The CDR3 nucleotides read TGTGCCAGCAGTGAGCCAGGGGTTTATAATTCACCCCTCCACTTT. It translates to CASSEPGVYNSPLHF.

Note on this clonotype: A clone one base away is much larger, so this may be a read error. The V and J genes are TRBV20-1 and TRBJ1-5, with unresolved D. The germline V gene has CDR1 DFQATT and CDR2 SNEGSKA (reference sequence). V was trimmed by 1 base and J by 8 bases, leaving 12 bases between them. The CDR3 extends over 13 amino acids. The DNA of the CDR3 is TGCAGTGCTAGAGCAGCGGGGAGGGAGCCCCAGCATTTT. Protein: CSARAAGREPQHF.

This clonotype was seen a few times. The rearrangement links TRBV7-2 to TRBJ1-6; 7 nucleotides align to TRBD1. The germline V gene has CDR1 SGHTA and CDR2 FQGNSA. CDR3 length: 16 amino acids. J lost 9 bases, V lost 4 bases, and 12 bases had no gene match. CDR3 amino acids: CASSSASGQTFSPLHF. CDR3 bases: TGTGCCAGCAGCTCAGCATCGGGACAGACTTTTTCACCCCTCCACTTT.

Ten or more counts support this clonotype. The genes are TRBV18 and TRBJ2-5; possible D gene TRBD1, 5 bases. CDR1 is KGHSH, CDR2 LQKENI, per germline. The ends were cut back, 0 bases at V and 4 bases at J, with 18 bases in the middle. The length of the CDR3 is 17 residues. CDR3 loop: CASSPPDKTPAGETQYF. The CDR3 nucleotides are TGTGCCAGCTCACCACCGGACAAAACCCCCGCAGGAGAGACCCAGTACTTC.

V is TRBV3-1 and J is TRBJ1-1; D is uncertain. The CDR3 has 13 amino acids. V gave up 4 bases and J gave up 2 bases, with 8 bases separating them. Germline CDR1 LGHDT, CDR2 YNNKEL (reference sequence). As DNA, the CDR3 is TGTGCCAGCAGCCCCAGATATAACACTGAAGCTTTCTTT. Its translation is CASSPRYNTEAFF.

This clonotype showed up many times. The chain recombines TRBV10-3 with TRBJ1-2; D is possibly TRBD1 (5 bases). V was clipped by 1 base and J by 6 bases, with 15 bases between them. This CDR3 has 15 residues. Germline CDR1 is ENHRY and CDR2 is SYGVKD. CDR3 DNA: TGTGCCATCAGTGAGTTCGGACAACGAAGTCATGGCTACACCTTC. It translates to CAISEFGQRSHGYTF.